The T cell receptor beta chain under discussion was sequenced for a study of blood T cell repertoires in COVID-19. Study-wide background: Some COVID-19 samples were acute and others convalescent; all came from the United States, Italy and Spain. PBMCs, B-cell-depleted T cells, or T cells provided the cDNA or gDNA that made up the material.

Germline V gene lookup returns CDR1 SGHDN and CDR2 FVKESK. The CDR3 sequence is 16 residues long. The V end was cut by 5 bases, the J end by 4 bases, with 21 bases between. Followed longitudinally, the Seattle patients had been enrolled during active infection. How the authors handled the data: Reference gene primer amplification gave nucleated cell count estimates. Clones were read by immunoSEQ multiplex PCR, and TCRdb kept only the in-frame ones, dropping some. Clone size and V and J calls were adopted from that table, with D and trimming inferred from the DNA. The sample contains hundreds of thousands of clones, around nine tenths of which appear only once. This clone showed up just once.

The sequence was obtained from a woman in her seventies with COVID-19, enrolled during active disease. The specimen sequenced was peripheral blood. The chain couples TRBV14 to TRBJ2-7; D is unresolved. The DNA of the CDR3 is TGTGCCAGCAGCTCCGTCGGTGGCAGCAGGATATACGAGCAGTACTTC. This gives the protein CASSSVGGSRIYEQYF.